This T cell receptor beta chain stems from a study of T cell changes during pregnancy in multiple sclerosis. Germline V gene sequence: CDR1 SGDLS, CDR2 YYNGEE. The CDR3 is 17 residues long. The V end was cut by 9 bases, the J end by 0 bases, with 21 bases between. The method was immunoSEQ multiplex PCR; TCRdb's version includes in-frame clones alone and lacks a portion of them. The data show fewer than 95,000 clones, roughly 93% seen once. Sequenced here: peripheral blood, sampled in the third trimester of pregnancy. This clonotype was sampled from a female donor with multiple sclerosis, enrolled in a pregnancy study. V is TRBV9 and J is TRBJ2-2; D perhaps matches TRBD2 (7 bases). The CDR3 nucleotides are TGTGCCAAGGAGGGCGCCGGGGGGCCAGCGAACACCGGGGAGCTGTTTTTT. Its protein product is CAKEGAGGPANTGELFF.